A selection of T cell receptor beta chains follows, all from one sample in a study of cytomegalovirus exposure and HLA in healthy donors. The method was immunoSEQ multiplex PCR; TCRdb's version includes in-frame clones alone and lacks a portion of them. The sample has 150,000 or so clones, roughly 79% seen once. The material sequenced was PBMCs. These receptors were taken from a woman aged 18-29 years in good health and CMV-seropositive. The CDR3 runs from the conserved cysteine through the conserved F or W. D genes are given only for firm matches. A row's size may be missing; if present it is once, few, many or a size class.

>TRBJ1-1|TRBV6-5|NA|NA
TGTGCCAGCAGTTACAAAGGGCAGGGGAACACTGAAGCTTTCTTT
CASSYKGQGNTEAFF
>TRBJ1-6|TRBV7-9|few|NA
TGTGCCAGCAGCTTAGGTGACGGCGGGACTTCACCCCTCCACTTT
CASSLGDGGTSPLHF
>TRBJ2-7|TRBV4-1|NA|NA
TGCGCCAGCAGCCAAGTGGACTCGACTTCCTACGAGCAGTACTTC
CASSQVDSTSYEQYF
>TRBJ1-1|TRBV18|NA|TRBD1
TGTGCCAGCTCACCACCGACAGGGATTGAAGCTTTCTTT
CASSPPTGIEAFF
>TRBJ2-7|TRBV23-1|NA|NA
TGCGCCAGCAGTCAACCGACAGAAATTCAAGGGCTCGGCTACGAGCAGTACTTC
CASSQPTEIQGLGYEQYF
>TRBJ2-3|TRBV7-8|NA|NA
TGTGCCAGCAGCTTCGGGATGTTGTTTAGCCCCACAGATACGCAGTATTTT
CASSFGMLFSPTDTQYF
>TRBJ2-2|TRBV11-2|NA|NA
TGTGCCAGCAGCTTAGGTGGACTCGGGCGAACCCGGGAGCTGTTTTTT
CASSLGGLGRTRELFF
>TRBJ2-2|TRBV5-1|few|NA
TGCGCCAGCAGCTTAATCGGTGGGGAGCTGTTTTTT
CASSLIGGELFF
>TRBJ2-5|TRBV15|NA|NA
TGTGCCACCAGCAGAGTGGGTTCAGGGGACCAGTACTTC
CATSRVGSGDQYF
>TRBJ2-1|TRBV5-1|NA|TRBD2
TGCGCCAGCAGACTTCCGGCGGGGGGCGAGCAGTTCTTC
CASRLPAGGEQFF
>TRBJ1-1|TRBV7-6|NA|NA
TGTGCCAGCAGCTCCTCTAGACAGTCTGAAGCTTTCTTT
CASSSSRQSEAFF
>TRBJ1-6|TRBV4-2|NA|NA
TGTGCCAGCAGCCAAGATGCCAGGGATCGCCACCTCCACTTT
CASSQDARDRHLHF
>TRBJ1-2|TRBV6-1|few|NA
TGTGCCAGCGCATTGGGGGGAGGCTACACCTTC
CASALGGGYTF
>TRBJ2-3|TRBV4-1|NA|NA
TGCGCCAGCAGCCAAGTTTCAGGGTGGACAGATACGCAGTATTTT
CASSQVSGWTDTQYF
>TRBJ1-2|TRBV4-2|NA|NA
TGTGCCAGCAGCCAATCCGGCAGGTGGGTCTACACCTTC
CASSQSGRWVYTF
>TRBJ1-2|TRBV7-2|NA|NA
TGTGCCAGCAGCCTCCAGTCCGGGGCCAGACAGGCCGTCGGCTACACCTTC
CASSLQSGARQAVGYTF
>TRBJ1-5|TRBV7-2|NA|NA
TGTGCCAGCAGCTTGTCAGGGTTGGGTCAGCCCCAGCATTTT
CASSLSGLGQPQHF
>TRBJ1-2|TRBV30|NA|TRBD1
TGTGCCTTGTCGACAGGGAACGTCGGCTACACCTTC
CALSTGNVGYTF
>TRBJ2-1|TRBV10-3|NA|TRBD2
TGTGCCATCAGTGAAACTAGCGGGGGGCAAGAGCAGTTCTTC
CAISETSGGQEQFF
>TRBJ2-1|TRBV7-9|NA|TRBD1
TGTGCCATTCCCCTCACGCGATCGGGACAGGGAACCAATGAGCAGTTCTTC
CAIPLTRSGQGTNEQFF
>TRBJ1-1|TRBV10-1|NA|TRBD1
TGCGCCAGCAGTGAGAATCCGGACAGGGGGCGCACTGAAGCTTTCTTT
CASSENPDRGRTEAFF
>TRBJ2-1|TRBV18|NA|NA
TGTGCCAGCTCACCACCGACCGGATACAGCTACAATGAGCAGTTCTTC
CASSPPTGYSYNEQFF
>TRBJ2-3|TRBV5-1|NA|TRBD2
TGCGCCAGCAGCACTAGCGGGGGGGCTGTTCCAGATACGCAGTATTTT
CASSTSGGAVPDTQYF
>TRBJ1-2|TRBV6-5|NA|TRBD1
TGTGCCAGCAGTCGGGACAGTTGGGGCTACACCTTC
CASSRDSWGYTF
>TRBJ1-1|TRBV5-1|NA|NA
TGCGCCAGCAGCTTGGGGCAGGGCTTGAACACTGAAGCTTTCTTT
CASSLGQGLNTEAFF
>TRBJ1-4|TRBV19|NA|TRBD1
TGTGCCAGTAGTAGAAGGGACAGGGGTGCAACTAATGAAAAACTGTTTTTT
CASSRRDRGATNEKLFF
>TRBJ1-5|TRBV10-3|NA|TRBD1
TGTGCCATCAGCCCTGACAGGGGGGGACAGCCCCAGCATTTT
CAISPDRGGQPQHF
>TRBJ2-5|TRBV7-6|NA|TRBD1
TGTGCCAGCAGCAGACCCGACAGGGTCGAGACCCAGTACTTC
CASSRPDRVETQYF
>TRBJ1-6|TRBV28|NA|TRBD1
TGTGCCAGCAGTCCACCGACAGGGGTCGACTATAATTCACCCCTCCACTTT
CASSPPTGVDYNSPLHF
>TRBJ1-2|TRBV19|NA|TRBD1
TGTGCCAGCGGGACAGATTTTAACTATGGCTACACCTTC
CASGTDFNYGYTF
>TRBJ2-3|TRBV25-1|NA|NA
TGTGCCAGCAGTGGGGGCTGGGCCCGAAGGGGCGATACGCAGTATTTT
CASSGGWARRGDTQYF
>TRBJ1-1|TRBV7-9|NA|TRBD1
TGTTCCAGCAGCTTAGAGTACCGGGACAGGGGGGATTGGGATGAAGCTTTCTTT
CSSSLEYRDRGDWDEAFF
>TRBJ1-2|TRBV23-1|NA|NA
TGCGCCAGCAATTCAAGGGAGCTACCTAACTATGGCTACACCTTC
CASNSRELPNYGYTF
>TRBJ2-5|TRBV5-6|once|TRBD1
TGTGCCAGCAAACCCCCGTGGACAGGTCAAGAGACCCAGTACTTC
CASKPPWTGQETQYF
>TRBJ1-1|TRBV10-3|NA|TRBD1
TGTGCCATCAGGGTCGACAGGGGGAAGGTGGACACTGAAGCTTTCTTT
CAIRVDRGKVDTEAFF
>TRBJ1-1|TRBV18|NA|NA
TGTGCCAGCTCACCAGGGGACACCCGAGAGAACACGGTGGACACTGAAGCCTTCTTT
CASSPGDTRENTVDTEAFF
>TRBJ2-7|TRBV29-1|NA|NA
TGCAGCGTTGGATCGGGCTACGAGCAGTACTTC
CSVGSGYEQYF
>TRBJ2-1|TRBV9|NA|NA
TGTGCCAGCAGCGCACTCTCGGGACACCCGGGCAATGAGCAGTTCTTC
CASSALSGHPGNEQFF
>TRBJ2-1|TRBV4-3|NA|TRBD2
TGCGCCAGCAGCCAAGAGGCGGGACTAGCCAATGAGCAGTTCTTC
CASSQEAGLANEQFF
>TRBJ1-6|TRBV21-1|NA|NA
TGTGCCAGCAGCGAACAGGGATGGTGCTCACCCCTCCACTTT
CASSEQGWCSPLHF
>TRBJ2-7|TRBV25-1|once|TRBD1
TGTGCCAGCAGTGACCGACAGGGGGTTATCCACGAGCAGTACTTC
CASSDRQGVIHEQYF
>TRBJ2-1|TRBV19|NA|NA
TGTGCCAGTTCCATAATTCCAGGGGCGAGCTACCATGAGCAGTTCTTC
CASSIIPGASYHEQFF
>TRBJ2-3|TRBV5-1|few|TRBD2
TGCGCCAGCAAGGCGGGCGGGGGGGCTGATACGCAGTATTTT
CASKAGGGADTQYF
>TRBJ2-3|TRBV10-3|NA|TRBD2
TGTGCCATCACCCCCGGGACTAGCGGGGCCATAGATACGCAGTATTTT
CAITPGTSGAIDTQYF
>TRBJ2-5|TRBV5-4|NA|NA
TGTGCCAGCAGCTTGGGTGGCAGCCAAGAGACCCAGTACTTC
CASSLGGSQETQYF
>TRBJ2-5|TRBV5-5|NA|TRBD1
TGTGCCAGCAGCTTTGAGGGGGCCGGGGAGACCCAGTACTTC
CASSFEGAGETQYF
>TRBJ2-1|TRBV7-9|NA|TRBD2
TGTGCCAGCAGCCCCCCCGGAGCGGGGGCCTACAATGAGCAGTTCTTC
CASSPPGAGAYNEQFF
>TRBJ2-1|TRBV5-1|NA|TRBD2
TGCGCCAGCAGCTTGGGGCCCTACGCGGGGGGCCACCAACGCCGCAATGAGCAGTTCTTC
CASSLGPYAGGHQRRNEQFF
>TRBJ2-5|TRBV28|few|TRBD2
TGTGCCAGCAGTTTAGCTAGCGGGGGAGAGACCCAGTACTTC
CASSLASGGETQYF
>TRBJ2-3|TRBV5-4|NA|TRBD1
TGTGCCAGCAGCTTCGGGACAGGGGGCGTTGATACGCAGTATTTT
CASSFGTGGVDTQYF